The present T cell receptor (beta chain) was sequenced within a study of cytomegalovirus exposure and HLA in healthy donors. Whole-study findings and limits: Among the sequence variants, a highly shared cluster was likely an artifact of sequencing. The study put under 200 TCR beta chains on its list as cytomegalovirus-associated.

Though probably carrying unrecorded immune exposures, donors were nominally healthy at sampling. A note on this clone: What it binds is not known.

V lost 4 bases and J lost 5, with 12 bases in between. The germline V gene encodes CDR1 MNHEY and CDR2 SVGAGI. The CDR3 runs to 14 residues. Both 60 Vbeta primers and 13 Jbeta primers went into the PCR. Profiled with immunoSEQ multiplex PCR; TCRdb holds only in-frame clones, not every one. The sample includes 70,000 to 75,000 clones, roughly 78% of them seen just once. This clonotype was obtained from a middle-aged woman in good health and CMV-seropositive. J is TRBJ1-3 and V is TRBV6-5; no clear D. The sequenced sample was PBMCs. The CDR3 nucleotides are TGTGCCAGCAGTTTCCAGCGGGAACGAAACACCATATATTTT. The encoded protein is CASSFQRERNTIYF.